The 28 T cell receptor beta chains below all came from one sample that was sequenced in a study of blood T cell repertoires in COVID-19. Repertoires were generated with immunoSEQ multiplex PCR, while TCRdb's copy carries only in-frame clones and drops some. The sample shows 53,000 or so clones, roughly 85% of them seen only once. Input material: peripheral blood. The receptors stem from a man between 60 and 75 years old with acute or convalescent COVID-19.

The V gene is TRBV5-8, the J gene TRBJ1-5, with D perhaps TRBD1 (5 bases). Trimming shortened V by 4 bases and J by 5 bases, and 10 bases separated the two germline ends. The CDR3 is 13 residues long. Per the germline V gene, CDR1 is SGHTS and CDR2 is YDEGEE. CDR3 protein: CASSPDRDQPQHF. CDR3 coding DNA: TGTGCCAGCAGCCCTGACAGAGATCAGCCCCAGCATTTT.

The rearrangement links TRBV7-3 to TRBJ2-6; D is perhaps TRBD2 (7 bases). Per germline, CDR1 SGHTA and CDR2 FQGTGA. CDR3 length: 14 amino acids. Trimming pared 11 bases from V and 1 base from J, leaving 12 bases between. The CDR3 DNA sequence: TGTGCCTCTGGGAGGGGGTCTGGGGCCAACGTCCTGACTTTC. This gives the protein CASGRGSGANVLTF.

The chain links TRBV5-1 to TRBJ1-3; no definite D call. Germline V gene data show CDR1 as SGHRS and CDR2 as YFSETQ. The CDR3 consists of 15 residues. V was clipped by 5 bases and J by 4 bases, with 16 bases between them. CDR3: CASRLTSGGGNTIYF. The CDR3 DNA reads TGCGCCAGCAGACTAACAAGCGGCGGAGGAAACACCATATATTTT. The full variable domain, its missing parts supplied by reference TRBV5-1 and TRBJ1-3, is KAGVTQTPRYLIKTRGQQVTLSCSPISGHRSVSWYQQTPGQGLQFLFEYFSETQRNKGNFPGRFSGRQFSNSRSEMNVSTLELGDSALYLCASRLTSGGGNTIYFGEGSWLTVV.

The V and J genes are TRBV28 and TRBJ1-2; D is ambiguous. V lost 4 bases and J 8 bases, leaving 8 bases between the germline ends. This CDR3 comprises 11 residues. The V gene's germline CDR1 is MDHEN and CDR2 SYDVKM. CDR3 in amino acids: CASSSLRGYTF. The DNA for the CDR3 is TGTGCCAGCAGTTCCCTCCGGGGCTACACCTTC.

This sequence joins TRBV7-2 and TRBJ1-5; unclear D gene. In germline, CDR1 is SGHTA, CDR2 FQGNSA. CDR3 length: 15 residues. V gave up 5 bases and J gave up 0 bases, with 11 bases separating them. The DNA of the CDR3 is TGTGCCAGCAGCCCCCACCACAATAGCAATCAGCCCCAGCATTTT. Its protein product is CASSPHHNSNQPQHF.

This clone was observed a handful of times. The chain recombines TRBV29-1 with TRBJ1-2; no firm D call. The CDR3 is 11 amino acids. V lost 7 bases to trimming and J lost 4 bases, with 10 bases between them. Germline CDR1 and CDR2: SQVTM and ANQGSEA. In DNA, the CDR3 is TGCAGCGCTGGAACAGTCTATGGCTACACCTTC. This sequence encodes CSAGTVYGYTF. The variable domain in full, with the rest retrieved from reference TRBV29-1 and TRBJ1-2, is SAVISQKPSRDICQRGTSLTIQCQVDSQVTMMFWYRQQPGQSLTLIATANQGSEATYESGFVIDKFPISRPNLTFSTLTVSNMSPEDSSIYLCSAGTVYGYTFGSGTRLTVV.

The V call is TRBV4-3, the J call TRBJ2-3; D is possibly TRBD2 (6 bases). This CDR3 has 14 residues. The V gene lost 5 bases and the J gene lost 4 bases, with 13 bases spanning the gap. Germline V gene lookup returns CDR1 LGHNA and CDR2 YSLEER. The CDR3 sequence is CASSGSGVADTQYF. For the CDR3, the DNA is TGCGCCAGCAGCGGATCGGGAGTCGCAGATACGCAGTATTTT.

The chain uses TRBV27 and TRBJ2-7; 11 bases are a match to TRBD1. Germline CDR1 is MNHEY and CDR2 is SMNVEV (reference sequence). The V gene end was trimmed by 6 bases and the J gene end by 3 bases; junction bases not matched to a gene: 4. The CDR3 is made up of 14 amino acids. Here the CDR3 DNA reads TGTGCCAGCAGCTCCGGGACAGGGGGCTACGAGCAGTACTTC. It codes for CASSSGTGGYEQYF.

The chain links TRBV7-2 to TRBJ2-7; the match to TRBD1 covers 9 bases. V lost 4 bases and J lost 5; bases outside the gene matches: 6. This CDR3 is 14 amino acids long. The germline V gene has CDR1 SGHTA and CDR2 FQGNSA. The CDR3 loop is CASSSTGGLHEQYF. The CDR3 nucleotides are TGTGCCAGCAGCTCGACAGGGGGTCTCCACGAGCAGTACTTC.

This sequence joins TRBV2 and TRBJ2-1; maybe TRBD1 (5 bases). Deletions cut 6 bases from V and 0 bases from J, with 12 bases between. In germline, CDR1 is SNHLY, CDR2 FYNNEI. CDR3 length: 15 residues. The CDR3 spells CASSPLQGSYNEQFF. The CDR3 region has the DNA TGTGCCAGCAGCCCTCTGCAGGGCTCCTACAATGAGCAGTTCTTC.

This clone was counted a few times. CDR3 amino acids: CASSAQNQPQHF. CDR3 DNA sequence: TGTGCCAGCAGCGCCCAGAATCAGCCCCAGCATTTT. The gene calls are TRBV13 and TRBJ1-5; D not certain. CDR3 size: 12 residues. V shed 5 bases and J shed 4 bases, with 6 bases lying between them. CDR1 is PRHDT, CDR2 FYEKMQ, per germline (reference sequence).

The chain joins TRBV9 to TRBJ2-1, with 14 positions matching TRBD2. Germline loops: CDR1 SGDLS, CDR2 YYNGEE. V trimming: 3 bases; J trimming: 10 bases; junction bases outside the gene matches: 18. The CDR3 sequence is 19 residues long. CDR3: CASSAHIPGLAGDSGEQFF. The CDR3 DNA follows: TGTGCCAGCAGCGCCCATATACCGGGACTAGCGGGGGATAGCGGGGAGCAGTTCTTC.

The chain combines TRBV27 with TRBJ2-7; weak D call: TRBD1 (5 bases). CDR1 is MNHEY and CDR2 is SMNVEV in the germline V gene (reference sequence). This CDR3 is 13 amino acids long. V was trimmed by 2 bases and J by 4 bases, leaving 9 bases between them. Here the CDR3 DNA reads TGTGCCAGCAGTTTAAGGGGTCCGTACGAGCAGTACTTC. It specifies CASSLRGPYEQYF.

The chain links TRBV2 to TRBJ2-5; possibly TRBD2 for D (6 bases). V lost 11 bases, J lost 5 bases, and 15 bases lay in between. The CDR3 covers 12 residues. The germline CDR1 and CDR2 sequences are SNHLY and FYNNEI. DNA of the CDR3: TGTGCCTCTAGCTGGAGCGGGGAGACCCAGTACTTC. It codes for CASSWSGETQYF.

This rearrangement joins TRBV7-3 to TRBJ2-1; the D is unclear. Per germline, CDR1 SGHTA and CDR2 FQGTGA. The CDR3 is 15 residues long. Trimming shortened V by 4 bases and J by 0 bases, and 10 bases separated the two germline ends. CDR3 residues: CASSYDSSSYNEQFF. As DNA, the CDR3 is TGTGCCAGCAGCTATGACTCGAGCTCCTACAATGAGCAGTTCTTC.

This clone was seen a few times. The CDR3 bases are TGTGCCAGTAGTACCCCGGGGGATTATAGCAATCAGCCCCAGCATTTT. Its protein product is CASSTPGDYSNQPQHF. The rearrangement links TRBV19 to TRBJ1-5, with D tentatively TRBD1 (5 bases). Germline V lookup: CDR1 LNHDA, CDR2 SQIVND (reference sequence). V was pared by 4 bases and J by 0 bases, with 13 bases between. The CDR3 runs 16 residues.

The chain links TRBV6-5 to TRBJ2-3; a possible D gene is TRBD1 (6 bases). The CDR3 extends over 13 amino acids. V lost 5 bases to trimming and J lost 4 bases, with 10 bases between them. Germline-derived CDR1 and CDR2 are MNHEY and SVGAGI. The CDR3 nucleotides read TGTGCCAGCAGTCGCCCAGGGGCAGATACGCAGTATTTT. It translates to CASSRPGADTQYF.

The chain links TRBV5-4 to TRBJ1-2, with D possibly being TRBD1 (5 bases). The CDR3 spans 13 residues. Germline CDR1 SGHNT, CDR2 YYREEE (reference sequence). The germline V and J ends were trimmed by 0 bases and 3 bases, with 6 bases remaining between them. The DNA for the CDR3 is TGTGCCAGCAGCTTGGTACAGGACTATGGCTACACCTTC. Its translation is CASSLVQDYGYTF.

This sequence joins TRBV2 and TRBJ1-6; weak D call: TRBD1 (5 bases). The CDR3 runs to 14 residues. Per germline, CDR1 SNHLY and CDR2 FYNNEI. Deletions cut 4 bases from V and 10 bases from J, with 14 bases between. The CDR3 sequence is CASSVGGSGSPLHF. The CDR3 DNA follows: TGTGCCAGCAGTGTGGGGGGATCGGGGTCACCCCTCCACTTT.

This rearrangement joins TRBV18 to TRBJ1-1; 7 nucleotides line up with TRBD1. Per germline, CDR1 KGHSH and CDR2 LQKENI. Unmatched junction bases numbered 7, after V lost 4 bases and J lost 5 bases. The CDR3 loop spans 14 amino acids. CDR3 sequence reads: CASSLMGTDTEAFF. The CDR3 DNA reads TGTGCCAGCTCACTTATGGGGACAGATACTGAAGCTTTCTTT.

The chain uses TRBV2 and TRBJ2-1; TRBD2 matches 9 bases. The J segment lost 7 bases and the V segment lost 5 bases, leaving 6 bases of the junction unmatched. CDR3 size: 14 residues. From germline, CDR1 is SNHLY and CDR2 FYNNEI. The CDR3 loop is CASSKGLAQNEQFF. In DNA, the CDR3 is TGTGCCAGCAGTAAGGGACTAGCCCAAAATGAGCAGTTCTTC.

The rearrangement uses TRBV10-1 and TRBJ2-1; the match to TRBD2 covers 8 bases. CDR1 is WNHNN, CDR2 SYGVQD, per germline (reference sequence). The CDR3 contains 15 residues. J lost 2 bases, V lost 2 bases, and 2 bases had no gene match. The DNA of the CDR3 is TGCGCCAGCAGTGAGAAAGCGGGAGCCTACAATGAGCAGTTCTTC. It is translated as CASSEKAGAYNEQFF.

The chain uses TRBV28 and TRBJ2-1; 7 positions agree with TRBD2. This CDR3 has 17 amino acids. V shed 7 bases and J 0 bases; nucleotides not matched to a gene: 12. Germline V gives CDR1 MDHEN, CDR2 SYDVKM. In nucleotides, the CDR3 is TGTGCCAGCACTTCAGCGGGGCTAGCGGTCTCCTACAATGAGCAGTTCTTC. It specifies CASTSAGLAVSYNEQFF.

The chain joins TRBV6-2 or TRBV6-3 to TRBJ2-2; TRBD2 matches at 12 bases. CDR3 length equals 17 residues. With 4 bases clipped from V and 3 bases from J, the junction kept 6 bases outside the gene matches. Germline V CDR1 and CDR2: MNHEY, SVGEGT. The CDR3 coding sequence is TGTGCCAGCAGTTTCTCTAGCGGGAGGGCGGACACCGGGGAGCTGTTTTTT. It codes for CASSFSSGRADTGELFF.

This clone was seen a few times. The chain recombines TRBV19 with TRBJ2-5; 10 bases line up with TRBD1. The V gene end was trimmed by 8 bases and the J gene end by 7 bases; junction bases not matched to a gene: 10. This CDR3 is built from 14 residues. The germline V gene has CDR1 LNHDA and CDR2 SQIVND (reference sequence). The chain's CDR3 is CASDTGQGYGTQYF. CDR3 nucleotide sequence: TGTGCCAGTGATACGGGACAGGGGTACGGGACCCAGTACTTC.

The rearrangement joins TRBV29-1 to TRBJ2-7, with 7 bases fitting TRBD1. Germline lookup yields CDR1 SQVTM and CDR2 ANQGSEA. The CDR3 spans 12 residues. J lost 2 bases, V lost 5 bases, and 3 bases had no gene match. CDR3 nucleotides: TGCAGCGTTAAGGGGACAGCCTACGAGCAGTACTTC. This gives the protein CSVKGTAYEQYF.

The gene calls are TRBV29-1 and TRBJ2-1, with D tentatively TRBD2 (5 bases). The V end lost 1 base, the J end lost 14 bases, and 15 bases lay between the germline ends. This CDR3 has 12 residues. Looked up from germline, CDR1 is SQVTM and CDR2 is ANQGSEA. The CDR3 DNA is TGCAGCGTTGAAGGGAGCGGATCCTGGGAGTTCTTC. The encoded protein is CSVEGSGSWEFF.

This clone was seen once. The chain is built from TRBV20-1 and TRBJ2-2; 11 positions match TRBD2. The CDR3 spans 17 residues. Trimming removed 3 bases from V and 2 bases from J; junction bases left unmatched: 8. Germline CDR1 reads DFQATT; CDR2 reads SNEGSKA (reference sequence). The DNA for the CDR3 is TGCAGTGCTAGTGGGGGGACTAGCGGTTTTAACACCGGGGAGCTGTTTTTT. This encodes CSASGGTSGFNTGELFF.